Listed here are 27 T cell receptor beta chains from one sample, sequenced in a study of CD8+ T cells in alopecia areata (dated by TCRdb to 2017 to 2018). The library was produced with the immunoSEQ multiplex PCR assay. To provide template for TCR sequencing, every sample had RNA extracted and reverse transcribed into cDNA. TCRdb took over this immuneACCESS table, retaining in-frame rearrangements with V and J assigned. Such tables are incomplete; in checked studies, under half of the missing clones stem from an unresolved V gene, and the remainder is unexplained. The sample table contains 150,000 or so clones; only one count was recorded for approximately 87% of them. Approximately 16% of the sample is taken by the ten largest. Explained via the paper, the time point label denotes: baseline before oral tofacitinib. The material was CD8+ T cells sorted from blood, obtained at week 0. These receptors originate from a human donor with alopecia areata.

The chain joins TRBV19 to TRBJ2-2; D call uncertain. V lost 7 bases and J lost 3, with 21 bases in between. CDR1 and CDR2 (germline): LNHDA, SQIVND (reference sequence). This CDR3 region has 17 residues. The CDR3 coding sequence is TGTGCCAGTAAATCTACGTTAGGAAGTGGGGACACCGGGGAGCTGTTTTTT. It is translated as CASKSTLGSGDTGELFF.

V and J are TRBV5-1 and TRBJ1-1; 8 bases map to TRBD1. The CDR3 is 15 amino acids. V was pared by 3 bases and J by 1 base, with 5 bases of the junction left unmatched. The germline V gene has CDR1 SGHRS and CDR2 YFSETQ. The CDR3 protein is CASSSGQATNTEAFF. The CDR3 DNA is TGCGCCAGCAGCTCGGGACAGGCCACGAACACTGAAGCTTTCTTT.

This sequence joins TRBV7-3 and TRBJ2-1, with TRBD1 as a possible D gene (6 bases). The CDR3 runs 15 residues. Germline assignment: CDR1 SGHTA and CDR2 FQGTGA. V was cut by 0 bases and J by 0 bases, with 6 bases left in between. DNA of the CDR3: TGTGCCAGCAGCTTAACGGGGGCCTCCTACAATGAGCAGTTCTTC. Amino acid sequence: CASSLTGASYNEQFF.

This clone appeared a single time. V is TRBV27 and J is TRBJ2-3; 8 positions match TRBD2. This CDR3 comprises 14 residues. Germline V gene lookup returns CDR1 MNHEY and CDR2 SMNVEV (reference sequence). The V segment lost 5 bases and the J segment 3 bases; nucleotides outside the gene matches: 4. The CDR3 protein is CASSLSGSTDTQYF. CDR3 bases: TGTGCCAGCAGTCTAAGCGGGAGTACAGATACGCAGTATTTT.

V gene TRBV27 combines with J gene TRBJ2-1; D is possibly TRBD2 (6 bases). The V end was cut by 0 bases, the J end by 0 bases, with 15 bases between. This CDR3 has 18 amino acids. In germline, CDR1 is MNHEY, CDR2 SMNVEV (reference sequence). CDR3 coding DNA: TGTGCCAGCAGTTTATCGCGGAGGGAACGGAGCTCCTACAATGAGCAGTTCTTC. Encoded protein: CASSLSRRERSSYNEQFF.

CDR3 sequence: CASSLGPEQYF. CDR3 bases: TGTGCCAGCAGCTTAGGTCCCGAGCAGTACTTC. This chain connects TRBV11-2 to TRBJ2-7; D unclear. The V gene lost 1 base and the J gene lost 6 bases, with 4 bases spanning the gap. Germline V gene lookup returns CDR1 SGHAT and CDR2 FQNNGV. The CDR3 has 11 residues.

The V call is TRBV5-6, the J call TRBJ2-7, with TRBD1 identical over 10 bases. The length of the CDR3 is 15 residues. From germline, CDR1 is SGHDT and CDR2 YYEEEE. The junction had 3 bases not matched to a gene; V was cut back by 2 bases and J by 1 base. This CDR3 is CASSLWTGGSYEQYF. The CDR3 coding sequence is TGTGCCAGCAGCTTATGGACAGGGGGATCCTACGAGCAGTACTTC.

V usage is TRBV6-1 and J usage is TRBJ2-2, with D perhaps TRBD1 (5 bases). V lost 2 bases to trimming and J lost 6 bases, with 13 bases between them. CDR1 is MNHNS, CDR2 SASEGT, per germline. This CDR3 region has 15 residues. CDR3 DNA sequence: TGTGCCAGCAGTGAATATATCCAGGGCGCCGGGGAGCTGTTTTTT. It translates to CASSEYIQGAGELFF.

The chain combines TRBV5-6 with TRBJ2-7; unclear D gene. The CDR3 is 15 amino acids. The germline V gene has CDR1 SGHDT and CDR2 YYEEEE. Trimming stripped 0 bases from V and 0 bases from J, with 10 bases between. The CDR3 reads CASSLARRNSYEQYF. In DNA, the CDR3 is TGTGCCAGCAGCTTGGCGCGGCGAAACTCCTACGAGCAGTACTTC.

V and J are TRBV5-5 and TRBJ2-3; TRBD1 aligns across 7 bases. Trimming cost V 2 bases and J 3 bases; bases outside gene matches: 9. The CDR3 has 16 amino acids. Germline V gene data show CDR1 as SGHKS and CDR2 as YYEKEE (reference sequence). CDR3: CASSFDRDIGTDTQYF. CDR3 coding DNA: TGTGCCAGCAGCTTCGACAGGGATATCGGGACAGATACGCAGTATTTT.

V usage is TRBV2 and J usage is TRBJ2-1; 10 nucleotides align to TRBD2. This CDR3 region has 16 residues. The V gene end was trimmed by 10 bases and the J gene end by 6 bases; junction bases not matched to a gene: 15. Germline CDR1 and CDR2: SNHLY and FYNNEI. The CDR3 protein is CATDYASGGVGNEQFF. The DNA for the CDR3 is TGTGCCACCGATTATGCTAGCGGGGGAGTTGGCAATGAGCAGTTCTTC.

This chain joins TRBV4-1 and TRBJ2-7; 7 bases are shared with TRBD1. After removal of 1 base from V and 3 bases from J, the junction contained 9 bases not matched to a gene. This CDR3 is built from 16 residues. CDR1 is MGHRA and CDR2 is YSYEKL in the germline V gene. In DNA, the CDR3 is TGCGCCAGCAGCCAAGTATCAGGACAGGCATTCTACGAGCAGTACTTC. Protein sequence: CASSQVSGQAFYEQYF.

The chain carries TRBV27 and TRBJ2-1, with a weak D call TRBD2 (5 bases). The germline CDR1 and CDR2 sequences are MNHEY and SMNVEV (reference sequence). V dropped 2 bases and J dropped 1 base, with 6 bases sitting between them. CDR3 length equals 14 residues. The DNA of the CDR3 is TGTGCCAGCAGTTTACGCGGGTCCTACAATGAGCAGTTCTTC. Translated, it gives CASSLRGSYNEQFF.

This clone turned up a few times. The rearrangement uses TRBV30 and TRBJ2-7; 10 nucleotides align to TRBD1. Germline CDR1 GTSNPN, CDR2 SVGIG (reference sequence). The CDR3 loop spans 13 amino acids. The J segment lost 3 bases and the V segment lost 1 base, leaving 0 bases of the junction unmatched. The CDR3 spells CAWSGTGGYEQYF. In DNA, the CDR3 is TGTGCCTGGAGTGGGACAGGGGGCTACGAGCAGTACTTC.

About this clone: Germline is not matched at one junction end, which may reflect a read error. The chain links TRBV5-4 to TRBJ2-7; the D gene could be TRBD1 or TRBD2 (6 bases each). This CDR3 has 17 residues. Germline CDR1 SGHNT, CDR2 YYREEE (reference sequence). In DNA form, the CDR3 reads TGTGCCAGCAGCTCCCAGACAGGCCCATGGGGGGTCTACCAGCAGTACTTC. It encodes CASSSQTGPWGVYQQYF.

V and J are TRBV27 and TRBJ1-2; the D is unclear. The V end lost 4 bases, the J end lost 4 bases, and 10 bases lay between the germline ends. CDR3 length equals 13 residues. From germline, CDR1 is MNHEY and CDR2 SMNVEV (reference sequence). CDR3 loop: CASSSNLIYGYTF. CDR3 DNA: TGTGCCAGCAGTTCGAATCTCATCTATGGCTACACCTTC.

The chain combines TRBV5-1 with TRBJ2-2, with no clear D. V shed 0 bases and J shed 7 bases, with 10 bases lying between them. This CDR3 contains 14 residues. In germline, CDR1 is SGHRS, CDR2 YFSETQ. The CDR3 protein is CASSLGNRGGELFF. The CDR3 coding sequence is TGCGCCAGCAGCTTGGGCAATCGAGGCGGGGAGCTGTTTTTT. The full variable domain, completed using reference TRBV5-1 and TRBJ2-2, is KAGVTQTPRYLIKTRGQQVTLSCSPISGHRSVSWYQQTPGQGLQFLFEYFSETQRNKGNFPGRFSGRQFSNSRSEMNVSTLELGDSALYLCASSLGNRGGELFFGEGSRLTVL.

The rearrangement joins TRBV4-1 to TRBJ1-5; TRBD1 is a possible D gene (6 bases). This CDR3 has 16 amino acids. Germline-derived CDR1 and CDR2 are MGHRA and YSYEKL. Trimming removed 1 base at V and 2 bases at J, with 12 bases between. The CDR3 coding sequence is TGCGCCAGCAGCCAAGCATGGACAGACCGCAATCAGCCCCAGCATTTT. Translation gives CASSQAWTDRNQPQHF.

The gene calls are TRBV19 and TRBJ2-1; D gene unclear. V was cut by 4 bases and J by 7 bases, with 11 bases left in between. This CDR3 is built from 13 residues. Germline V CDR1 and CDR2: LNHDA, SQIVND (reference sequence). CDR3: CASSTGVGNEQFF. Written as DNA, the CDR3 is TGTGCCAGTAGTACCGGAGTAGGGAATGAGCAGTTCTTC.

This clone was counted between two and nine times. CDR3 nucleotide sequence: TGTGCCAGCAGCGAGACCGGGGCCACCTACGAGCAGTACTTC. It translates to CASSETGATYEQYF. The rearrangement links TRBV5-4 to TRBJ2-7; tentatively, D is TRBD1 or TRBD2 (5 bases each). V lost 4 bases to trimming and J lost 2 bases, with 13 bases between them. This CDR3 region has 14 residues. Germline CDR1 and CDR2: SGHNT and YYREEE (reference sequence).

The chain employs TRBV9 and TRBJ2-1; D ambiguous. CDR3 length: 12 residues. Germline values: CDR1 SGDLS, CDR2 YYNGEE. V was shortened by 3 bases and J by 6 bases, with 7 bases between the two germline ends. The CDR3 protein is CASSGGRNEQFF. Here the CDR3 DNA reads TGTGCCAGCAGCGGGGGTCGCAATGAGCAGTTCTTC.

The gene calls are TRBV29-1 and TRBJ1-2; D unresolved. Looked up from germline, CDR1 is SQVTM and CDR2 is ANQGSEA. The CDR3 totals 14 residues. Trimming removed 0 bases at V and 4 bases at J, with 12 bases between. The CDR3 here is CSVEEEKSGYGYTF. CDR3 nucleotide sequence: TGCAGCGTTGAAGAGGAGAAGAGCGGCTATGGCTACACCTTC.

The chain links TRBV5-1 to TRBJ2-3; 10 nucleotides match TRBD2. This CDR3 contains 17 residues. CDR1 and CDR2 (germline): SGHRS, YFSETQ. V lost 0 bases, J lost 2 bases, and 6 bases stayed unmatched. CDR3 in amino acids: CASSLDPSGGLTDTQYF. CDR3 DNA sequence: TGCGCCAGCAGCTTGGACCCTAGCGGGGGACTCACAGATACGCAGTATTTT.

As DNA, the CDR3 is TGTGCCAGCAGCCAAGCTGGGGGTGGCTACACCTTC. Residues: CASSQAGGGYTF. The rearrangement links TRBV4-2 to TRBJ1-2, with a possible D match to TRBD1 (5 bases). In germline, CDR1 is LGHNA, CDR2 YNFKEQ. The CDR3 has 12 amino acids. V was pared by 1 base and J by 7 bases, with 7 bases between.

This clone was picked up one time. CDR3 residues: CASSSRLAGNTGELFF. The DNA of the CDR3 is TGTGCCAGCAGTTCCCGACTAGCGGGTAACACCGGGGAGCTGTTTTTT. The chain combines TRBV28 with TRBJ2-2; 10 nucleotides match TRBD2. V was pared by 4 bases and J by 2 bases, with 4 bases of the junction left unmatched. Looked up from germline, CDR1 is MDHEN and CDR2 is SYDVKM. The CDR3 is 16 amino acids.

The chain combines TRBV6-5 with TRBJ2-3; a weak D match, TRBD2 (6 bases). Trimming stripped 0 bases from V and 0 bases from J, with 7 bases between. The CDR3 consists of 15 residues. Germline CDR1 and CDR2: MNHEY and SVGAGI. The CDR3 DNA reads TGTGCCAGCAGTTACTCTAGCGGTAGCACAGATACGCAGTATTTT. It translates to CASSYSSGSTDTQYF.

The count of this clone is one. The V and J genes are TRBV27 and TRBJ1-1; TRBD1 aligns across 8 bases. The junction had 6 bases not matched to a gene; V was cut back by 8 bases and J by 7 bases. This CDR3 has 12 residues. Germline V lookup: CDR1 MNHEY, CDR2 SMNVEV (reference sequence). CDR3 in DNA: TGTGCCAGCCGAGCAGGGGGCAGTGAAGCTTTCTTT. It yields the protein CASRAGGSEAFF.